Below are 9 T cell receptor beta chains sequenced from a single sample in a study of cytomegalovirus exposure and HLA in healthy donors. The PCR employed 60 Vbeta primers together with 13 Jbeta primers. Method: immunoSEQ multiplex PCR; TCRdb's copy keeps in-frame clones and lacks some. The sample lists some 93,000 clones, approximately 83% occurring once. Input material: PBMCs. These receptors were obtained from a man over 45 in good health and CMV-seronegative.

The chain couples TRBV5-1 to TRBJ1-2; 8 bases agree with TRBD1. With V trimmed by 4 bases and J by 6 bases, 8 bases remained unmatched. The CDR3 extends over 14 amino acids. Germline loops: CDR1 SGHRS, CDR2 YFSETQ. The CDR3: CASSTGQGRDGYTF. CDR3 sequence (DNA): TGCGCCAGCAGCACCGGACAGGGTCGTGATGGCTACACCTTC.

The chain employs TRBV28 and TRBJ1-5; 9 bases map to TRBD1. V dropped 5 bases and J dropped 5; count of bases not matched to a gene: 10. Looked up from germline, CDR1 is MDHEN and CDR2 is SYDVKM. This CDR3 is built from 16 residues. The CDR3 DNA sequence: TGTGCCAGCAGTCCTGAGCCGGGACAGGGCTATCAGCCCCAGCATTTT. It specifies CASSPEPGQGYQPQHF.

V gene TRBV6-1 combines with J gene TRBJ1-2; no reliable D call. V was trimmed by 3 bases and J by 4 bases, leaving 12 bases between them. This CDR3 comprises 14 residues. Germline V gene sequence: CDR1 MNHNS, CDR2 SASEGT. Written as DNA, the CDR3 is TGTGCCAGCAGTGACAGGCCGGAGGCCTATGGCTACACCTTC. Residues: CASSDRPEAYGYTF.

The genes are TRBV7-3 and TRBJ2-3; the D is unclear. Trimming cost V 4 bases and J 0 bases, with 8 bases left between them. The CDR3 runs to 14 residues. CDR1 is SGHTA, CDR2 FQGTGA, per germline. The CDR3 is CASSYRASTDTQYF. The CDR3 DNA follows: TGTGCCAGCAGCTACAGAGCTAGCACAGATACGCAGTATTTT.

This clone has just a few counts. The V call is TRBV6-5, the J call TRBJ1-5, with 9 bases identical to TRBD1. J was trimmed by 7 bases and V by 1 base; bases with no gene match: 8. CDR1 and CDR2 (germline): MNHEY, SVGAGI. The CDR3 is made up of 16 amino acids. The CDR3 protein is CASSYFPRTGDQPQHF. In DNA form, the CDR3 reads TGTGCCAGCAGTTACTTCCCCCGGACAGGGGACCAGCCCCAGCATTTT.

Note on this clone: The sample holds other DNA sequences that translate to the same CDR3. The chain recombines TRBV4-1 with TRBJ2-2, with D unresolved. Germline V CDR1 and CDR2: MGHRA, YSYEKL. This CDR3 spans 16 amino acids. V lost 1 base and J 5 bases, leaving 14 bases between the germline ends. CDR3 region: CASSQGVAGETGELFF. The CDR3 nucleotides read TGCGCCAGCAGCCAAGGGGTGGCCGGAGAAACCGGGGAGCTGTTTTTT.

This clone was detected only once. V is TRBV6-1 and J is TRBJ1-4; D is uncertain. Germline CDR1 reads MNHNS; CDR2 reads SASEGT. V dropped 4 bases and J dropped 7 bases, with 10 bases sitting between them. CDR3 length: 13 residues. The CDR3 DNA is TGTGCCAGCAGTGTGACACAGACTGAAAAACTGTTTTTT. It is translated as CASSVTQTEKLFF.

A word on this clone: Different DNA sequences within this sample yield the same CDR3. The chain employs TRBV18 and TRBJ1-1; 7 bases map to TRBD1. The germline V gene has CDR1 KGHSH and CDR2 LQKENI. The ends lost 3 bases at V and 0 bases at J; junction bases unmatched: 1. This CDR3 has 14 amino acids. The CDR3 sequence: CASSPGTVNTEAFF. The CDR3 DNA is TGTGCCAGCTCACCCGGGACAGTGAACACTGAAGCTTTCTTT.

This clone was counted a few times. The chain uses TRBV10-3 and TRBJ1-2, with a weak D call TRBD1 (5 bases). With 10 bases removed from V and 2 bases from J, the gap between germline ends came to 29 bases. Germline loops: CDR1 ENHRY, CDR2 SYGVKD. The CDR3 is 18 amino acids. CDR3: CATTRHDQGSAKNYGYTF. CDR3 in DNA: TGTGCCACCACCAGACACGATCAGGGTAGTGCCAAGAACTATGGCTACACCTTC.